The sequence of this T cell receptor beta chain was determined in a study of post-analysis software for immune sequencing data. Findings and limits, study-wide: Relative to controls, patients had five TRBV segments at higher frequency, with TRBV5-6, TRBV5-1 and TRBV20-1 among these.

The CDR3 runs to 14 residues. The germline V and J ends were trimmed by 2 bases and 5 bases, with 9 bases remaining between them. The germline gives CDR1 SGHTA, CDR2 FQGTGA. TCR beta cDNA libraries included unique molecular identifiers. TCRdb processed the PCR reads anew with MiXCR; each CDR3 protein has one entry. The sample includes over 150,000 distinct CDR3 sequences, 30% of them seen just once. A word on this clonotype: The antigen is undetermined.

J is TRBJ2-2 and V is TRBV7-3; D gene uncertain. This clonotype originated in a girl under 18 with multiple sclerosis. Material for sequencing was blood. The CDR3 nucleotides are TGTGCCAGCAGCTTAGCCGTGGGGACCGGGGAGCTGTTTTTT. This encodes CASSLAVGTGELFF. The complete variable domain, with remaining parts taken from reference TRBV7-3 and TRBJ2-2, reads GAGVSQTPSNKVTEKGKYVELRCDPISGHTALYWYRQSLGQGPEFLIYFQGTGAADDSGLPNDRFFAVRPEGSVSTLKIQRTERGDSAVYLCASSLAVGTGELFFGEGSRLTVL.